This record covers a single T cell receptor beta chain. Germline V gene sequence: CDR1 MNHEY, CDR2 SMNVEV (reference sequence). With V trimmed by 6 bases and J by 3 bases, 3 bases remained unmatched. This CDR3 has 13 amino acids. While CD8+ and CD4+ T cells were isolated negatively, TEMRA cells were enriched by FACS. This entry is derived from a study of CD8 T cells in Susac syndrome. Reverse transcription of 0.5 to 1 ug RNA was performed with random hexamers. TCRdb reprocessed the immunoSEQ multiplex PCR reads via MiXCR and lists one record per CDR3 protein. This sample has 250,000 to 300,000 distinct CDR3 sequences, with 75% to 90% found just once.

The chain recombines TRBV27 with TRBJ2-7; 9 nucleotides line up with TRBD1. The sequence was obtained from a human donor with multiple sclerosis. The specimen sequenced was CD8+ T cells from PBMCs. The CDR3 is CASRLTGGYEQYF. CDR3 sequence (DNA): TGTGCCAGCAGGCTGACAGGGGGCTACGAGCAGTACTTC.